Below, one T cell receptor (beta chain) is given with its context. This receptor's antigen is unknown. Base qualities are not provided; no much larger clone lies one nucleotide away. This record belongs to a study of T cell responses to AZD1222 COVID-19 vaccine (dated by TCRdb to the early 2020s). Notes on the research overall: Because spike-specific TCR depth and breadth did not differ between the two schedules, AZD1222 recipients who got a second dose at roughly 4 weeks were pooled with those who got a second dose at roughly 12 weeks. TCR sequencing covered 230 or so trial participants: 200 to 220 given two doses of AZD1222 and approximately 26 given two doses of MenACWY control vaccine. Trial participants were enrolled by age into 18-55, 56-69 and 70-plus year subgroups, with roughly 160, 29 and 62 TCR-sequenced participants respectively.

V and J are trimmed by 4 bases and 3 bases, and the gene matches miss 4 bases of the junction. According to the germline V gene (reference sequence), CDR1 reads MNHEY and CDR2 reads SMNVEV. From the cysteine up to the phenylalanine, the CDR3 has a length of 15 residues. Just the 45-base CDR3 DNA is kept, in frame starting at base 1. The sample's time point label, decoded: baseline before first vaccination. Vaccinee samples were obtained from the UK trials COV001 and COV002, which included a single-blind randomized controlled phase 2/3 trial of AZD1222 (ChAdOx1 nCoV-19) in healthy adults. For TCRbeta chain sequencing, PBMC samples from trial participants were taken at day 0 and at day 28 after the second dose. What the authors observed across the whole study: CD4 TCRs associated with the vaccine covered the entire spike protein, and the dominant responses were in regions 160-218 and 743-854. Because no day 14 peak-response samples were available, the repertoires could be characterized only after the peak T cell response. Conclusions about previously exposed vaccinees are limited because only six or seven AZD1222 recipients were SARS-CoV-2 seropositive at baseline. After two AZD1222 doses, both the breadth and the depth of spike-specific TCRs were significantly higher than at day 0 and than in MenACWY recipients. Participants were mostly white British, with more females than males. The authors suggested clonal diversity may have been underestimated. Nearly half of unique spike-specific TCRs reportedly recognized epitopes outside regions mutated in the B.1.351 and B.1.1.7 variants. In the small 56-69-year group, the increase in depth fell short of significance, most likely because of low power.

The CDR3 regions of human TCRbeta chains were analyzed by immunosequencing. Per the authors' processing: TCRs in the repertoires were matched against a reference library of SARS-CoV-2-specific TCRs that had been generated with the MIRA antigen-specificity platform. Breadth was defined as the fraction of unique TCRs that were SARS-CoV-2-associated, and depth was defined as the fraction of total T cells that were SARS-CoV-2-associated. Using the MIRA data, each spike-specific TCR was assigned both to the spike region to which the TCR was reactive and to a CD4 or CD8 class. Log10-transformed breadth and depth values were compared by one-way ANOVA with Sidak's multiple comparisons tests. TCRdb re-hosts the immuneACCESS table, in-frame sequences only. Its copies lack some clones; in the studies checked, an unresolved V gene accounts for under half of them, and the cause for the rest is not known. That table supplies the V and J calls and clone size; D and trimming were determined from the DNA. Present in this sample are fewer than 110,000 clones, 75% to 90% of which were seen just once. The ten largest clones add up to 20% to 25% of the sample.

This chain is built from TRBV27 and TRBJ2-1, with 9 central nucleotides matching TRBD2. The clonotype comes from an adult in good health. The sequences come from peripheral blood, collected on day 0 of AZD1222 vaccination. The CDR3 region reads CASSWISGSYNEQFF. The nucleotide sequence reads TGTGCCAGCAGTTGGATTAGCGGGAGCTACAATGAGCAGTTCTTC.